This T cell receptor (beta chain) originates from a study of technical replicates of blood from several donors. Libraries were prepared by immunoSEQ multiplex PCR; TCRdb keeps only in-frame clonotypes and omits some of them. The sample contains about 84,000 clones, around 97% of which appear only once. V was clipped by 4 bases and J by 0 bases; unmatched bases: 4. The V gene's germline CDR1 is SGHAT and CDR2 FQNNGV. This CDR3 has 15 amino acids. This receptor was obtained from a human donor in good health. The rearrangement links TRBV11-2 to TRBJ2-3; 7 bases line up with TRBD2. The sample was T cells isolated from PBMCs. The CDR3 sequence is CASSSSGESTDTQYF. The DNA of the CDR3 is TGTGCCAGCAGCTCGAGCGGGGAAAGCACAGATACGCAGTATTTT.